The TCR beta chain under discussion was sequenced for a study of T cell responses to AZD1222 COVID-19 vaccine. Study-wide results and caveats: Elevations in Spike-specific TCR breadth and depth followed administration of two AZD1222 doses. Repertoire sampling was restricted to post-peak T cell response timepoints. Mostly white British, mostly female donors; authors suggested clonal diversity may be underestimated. Nearly half of spike-specific TCRs reportedly go after variant regions that carry no mutations.

Repertoires were generated with immunoSEQ multiplex PCR, while TCRdb's copy carries only in-frame clones and drops some. Of fewer than 150,000 clones detected, about 91% appear once; the ten largest clones hold roughly 4.7%. This clone showed up just a few times. Its antigen is still unknown. This CDR3 is built from 16 residues. Trimming took off 3 bases at V and 5 bases at J, with 17 bases between the two ends. Germline assignment: CDR1 SGHTA and CDR2 FQGNSA. The V call is TRBV7-2, the J call TRBJ1-5; tentatively, D is TRBD1 (5 bases). Here the sequenced sample was peripheral blood, taken on day 0 of AZD1222 vaccination. The TCR was taken from an adult in good health. CDR3 nucleotides: TGTGCCAGCAGCTTCGCCCCAGGGACGGCGGATCAGCCCCAGCATTTT. Residues: CASSFAPGTADQPQHF. The variable domain in full, completed from reference TRBV7-2 and TRBJ1-5, reads GAGVSQSPSNKVTEKGKDVELRCDPISGHTALYWYRQSLGQGLEFLIYFQGNSAPDKSGLPSDRFSAERTGGSVSTLTIQRTQQEDSAVYLCASSFAPGTADQPQHFGDGTRLSIL.